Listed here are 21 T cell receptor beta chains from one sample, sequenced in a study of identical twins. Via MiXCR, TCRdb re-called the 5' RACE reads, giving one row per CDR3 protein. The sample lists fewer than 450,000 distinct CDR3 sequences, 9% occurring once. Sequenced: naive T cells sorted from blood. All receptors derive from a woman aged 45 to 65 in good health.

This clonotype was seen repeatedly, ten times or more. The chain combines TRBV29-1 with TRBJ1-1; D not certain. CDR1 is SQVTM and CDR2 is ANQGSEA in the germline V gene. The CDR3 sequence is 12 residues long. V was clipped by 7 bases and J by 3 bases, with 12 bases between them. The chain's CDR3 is CSARPGDTEAFF. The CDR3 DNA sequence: TGCAGCGCCAGGCCCGGGGACACTGAAGCTTTCTTT.

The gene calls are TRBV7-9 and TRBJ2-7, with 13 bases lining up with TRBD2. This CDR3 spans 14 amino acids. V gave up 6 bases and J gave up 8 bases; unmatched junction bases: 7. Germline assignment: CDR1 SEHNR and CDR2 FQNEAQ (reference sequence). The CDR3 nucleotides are TGTGCCAGCAGTTCCGGACTAGCGGGAGCTAAGCAGTACGTC. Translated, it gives CASSSGLAGAKQYV.

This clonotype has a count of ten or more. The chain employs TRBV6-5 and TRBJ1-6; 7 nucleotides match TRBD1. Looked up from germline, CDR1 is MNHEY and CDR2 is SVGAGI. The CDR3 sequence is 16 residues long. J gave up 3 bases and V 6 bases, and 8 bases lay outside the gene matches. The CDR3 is CASRKDRPFYNSPLHF. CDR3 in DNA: TGTGCCAGCAGGAAGGACAGGCCCTTCTATAATTCACCCCTCCACTTT.

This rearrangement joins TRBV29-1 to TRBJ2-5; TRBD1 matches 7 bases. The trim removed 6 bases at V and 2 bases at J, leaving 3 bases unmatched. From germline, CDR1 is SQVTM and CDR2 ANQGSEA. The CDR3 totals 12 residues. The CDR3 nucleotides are TGCAGCGTGTCGACAGGGCAAGAGACCCAGTACTTC. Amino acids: CSVSTGQETQYF. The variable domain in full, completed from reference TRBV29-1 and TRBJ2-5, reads SAVISQKPSRDICQRGTSLTIQCQVDSQVTMMFWYRQQPGQSLTLIATANQGSEATYESGFVIDKFPISRPNLTFSTLTVSNMSPEDSSIYLCSVSTGQETQYFGPGTRLLVL.

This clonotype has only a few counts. CDR3 sequence: CASSSLAPRSLQYEQFF. In DNA form, the CDR3 reads TGTGCCAGCAGCTCACTAGCGCCGAGGAGCTTGCAATATGAGCAGTTCTTC. The chain has TRBV11-2 and TRBJ2-1, with 7 bases that match TRBD2. CDR3 length equals 17 residues. Trimming cost V 4 bases and J 8 bases; bases outside gene matches: 17. Germline loops: CDR1 SGHAT, CDR2 FQNNGV.

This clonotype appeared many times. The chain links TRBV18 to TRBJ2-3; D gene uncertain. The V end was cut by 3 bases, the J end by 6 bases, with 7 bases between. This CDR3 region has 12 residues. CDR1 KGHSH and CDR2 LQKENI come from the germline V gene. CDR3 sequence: CASSPDTDTQYF. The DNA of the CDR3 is TGTGCCAGCTCACCTGACACGGATACGCAGTATTTT.

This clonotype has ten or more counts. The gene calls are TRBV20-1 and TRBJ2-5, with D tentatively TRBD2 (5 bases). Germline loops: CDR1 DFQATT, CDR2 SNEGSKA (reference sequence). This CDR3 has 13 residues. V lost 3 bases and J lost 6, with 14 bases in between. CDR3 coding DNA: TGCAGTGCTAGTGCGGGCCGAGGAAAGACCCAGTACTTC. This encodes CSASAGRGKTQYF.

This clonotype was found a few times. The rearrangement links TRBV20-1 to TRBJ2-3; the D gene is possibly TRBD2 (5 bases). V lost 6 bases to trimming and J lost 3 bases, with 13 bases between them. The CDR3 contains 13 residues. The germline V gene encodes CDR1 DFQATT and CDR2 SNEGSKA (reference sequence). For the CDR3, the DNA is TGCAGTGCCAGCCGTGGGGAGACAGATACGCAGTATTTT. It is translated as CSASRGETDTQYF.

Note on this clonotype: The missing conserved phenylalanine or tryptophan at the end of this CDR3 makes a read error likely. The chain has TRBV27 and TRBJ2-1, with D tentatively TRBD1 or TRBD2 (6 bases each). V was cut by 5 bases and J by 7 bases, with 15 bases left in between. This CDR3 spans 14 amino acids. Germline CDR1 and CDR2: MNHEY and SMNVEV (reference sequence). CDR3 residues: CASSSPGGGNEQFI. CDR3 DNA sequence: TGTGCCAGCAGTAGCCCTGGAGGGGGGAATGAGCAGTTCATC.

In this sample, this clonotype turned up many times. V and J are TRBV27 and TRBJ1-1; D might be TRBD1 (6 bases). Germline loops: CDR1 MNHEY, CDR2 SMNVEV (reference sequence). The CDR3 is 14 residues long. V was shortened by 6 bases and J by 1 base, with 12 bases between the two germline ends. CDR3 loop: CASRRGGANTEAFF. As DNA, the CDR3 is TGTGCCAGCAGGAGGGGGGGGGCGAACACTGAAGCTTTCTTT.

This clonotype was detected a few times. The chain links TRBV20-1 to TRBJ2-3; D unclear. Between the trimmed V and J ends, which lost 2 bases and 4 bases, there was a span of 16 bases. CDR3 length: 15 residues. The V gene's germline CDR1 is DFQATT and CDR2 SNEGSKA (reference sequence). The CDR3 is CSARRPASPPDTQYF. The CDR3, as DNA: TGCAGTGCTAGAAGGCCCGCTTCTCCCCCAGATACGCAGTATTTT.

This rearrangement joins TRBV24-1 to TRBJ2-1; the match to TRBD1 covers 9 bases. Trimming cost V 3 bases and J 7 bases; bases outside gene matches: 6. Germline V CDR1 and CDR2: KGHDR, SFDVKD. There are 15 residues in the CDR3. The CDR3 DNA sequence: TGTGCCACCAGTGATATACCCGGGACAGGGAATGAGCAGTTCTTC. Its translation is CATSDIPGTGNEQFF.

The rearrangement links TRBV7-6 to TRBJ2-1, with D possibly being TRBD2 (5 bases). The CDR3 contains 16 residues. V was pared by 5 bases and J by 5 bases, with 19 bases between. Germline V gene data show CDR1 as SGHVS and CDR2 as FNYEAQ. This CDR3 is CASSPGPRVEDNEQFF. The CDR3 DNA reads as TGTGCCAGCAGCCCCGGACCGAGGGTAGAGGACAATGAGCAGTTCTTC.

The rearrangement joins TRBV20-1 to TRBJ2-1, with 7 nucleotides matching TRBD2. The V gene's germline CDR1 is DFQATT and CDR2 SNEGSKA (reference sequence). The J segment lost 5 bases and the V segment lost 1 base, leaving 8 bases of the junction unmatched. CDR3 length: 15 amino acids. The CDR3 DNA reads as TGCAGTGCTAGAGCCCCGGGACTACTAAACAATGAGCAGTTCTTC. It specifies CSARAPGLLNNEQFF.

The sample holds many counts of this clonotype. In DNA, the CDR3 is TGTGCCAGCAGCTTAGCTACAGGGTTTTATGATGGCTACACCTTC. Translating gives CASSLATGFYDGYTF. The V gene is TRBV7-9, the J gene TRBJ1-2, with D possibly being TRBD1 (6 bases). The V end was cut by 0 bases, the J end by 6 bases, with 14 bases between. Germline V CDR1 and CDR2: SEHNR, FQNEAQ (reference sequence). The CDR3 contains 15 residues.

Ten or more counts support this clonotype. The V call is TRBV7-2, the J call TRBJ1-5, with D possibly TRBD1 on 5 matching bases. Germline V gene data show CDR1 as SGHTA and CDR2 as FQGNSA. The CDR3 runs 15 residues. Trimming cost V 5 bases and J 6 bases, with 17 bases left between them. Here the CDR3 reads CASSRPGGRGQPQHF. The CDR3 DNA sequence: TGTGCCAGCAGCCGCCCGGGGGGAAGGGGTCAGCCCCAGCATTTT.

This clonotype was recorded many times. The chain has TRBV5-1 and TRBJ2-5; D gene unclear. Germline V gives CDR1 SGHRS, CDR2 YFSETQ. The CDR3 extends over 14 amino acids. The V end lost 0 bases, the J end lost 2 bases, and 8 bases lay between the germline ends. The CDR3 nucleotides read TGCGCCAGCAGCTTGGAAAGGGTTCAAGAGACCCAGTACTTC. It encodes CASSLERVQETQYF.

The CDR3 loop is CASRPYVGTVYNEQFF. Here the CDR3 DNA reads TGTGCCAGCAGACCCTATGTCGGGACGGTTTACAATGAGCAGTTCTTC. This rearrangement joins TRBV6-5 to TRBJ2-1, with D perhaps TRBD1 or TRBD2 (5 bases each). Germline CDR1 MNHEY, CDR2 SVGAGI. Between the trimmed V and J ends, which lost 6 bases and 4 bases, there was a span of 19 bases. The CDR3 is 16 residues long.

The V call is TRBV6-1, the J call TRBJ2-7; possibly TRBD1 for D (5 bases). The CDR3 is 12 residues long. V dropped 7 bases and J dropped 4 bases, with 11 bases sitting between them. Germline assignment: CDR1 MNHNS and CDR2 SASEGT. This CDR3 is CASKGPVYEQYV. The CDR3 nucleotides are TGTGCCAGCAAGGGGCCGGTTTACGAGCAGTACGTC.

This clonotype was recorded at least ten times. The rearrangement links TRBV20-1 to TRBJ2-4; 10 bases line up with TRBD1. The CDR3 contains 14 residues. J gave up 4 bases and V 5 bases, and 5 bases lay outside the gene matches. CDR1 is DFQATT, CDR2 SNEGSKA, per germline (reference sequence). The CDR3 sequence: CSARDRGLKNIQYF. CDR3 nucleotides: TGCAGTGCTCGGGACAGGGGTCTAAAAAACATTCAGTACTTC.

DNA for the CDR3: TGTGCCAGCAGCTTAGATGATTGGGGACGGTCATACAATGAGCAGTTCTTC. It is translated as CASSLDDWGRSYNEQFF. V usage is TRBV7-9 and J usage is TRBJ2-1; D may correspond to TRBD1 or TRBD2 (5 bases each). V was clipped by 1 base and J by 4 bases, with 17 bases between them. This CDR3 comprises 17 residues. CDR1 is SEHNR, CDR2 FQNEAQ, per germline (reference sequence).